These 21 T cell receptor beta chains originate from one sample sequenced in a study of CD8 T cells in Susac syndrome. cDNA came from about 0.51 to 1 ug RNA primed by random hexamers. Using its own MiXCR run on the immunoSEQ multiplex PCR reads, TCRdb lists one record per CDR3 protein. The data contain 150,000 or so distinct CDR3 sequences, 95% of them singletons. Sequencing input: CD4+ T cells from PBMCs. The receptor set was obtained from a human donor with Susac syndrome.

The chain recombines TRBV14 with TRBJ1-6, with TRBD1 identical over 10 bases. Germline V gene data show CDR1 as SGHDN and CDR2 as FVKESK. The CDR3 consists of 16 residues. V shed 6 bases, J shed 7 bases, and the junction held 9 bases outside the gene matches. CDR3 amino acids: CASSPFRDRGNSPLHF. The CDR3 DNA sequence: TGTGCCAGCAGTCCATTCCGGGACAGGGGAAATTCACCCCTCCACTTT.

The chain combines TRBV20-1 with TRBJ1-2, with a weak D call TRBD1 (5 bases). Germline lookup yields CDR1 DFQATT and CDR2 SNEGSKA (reference sequence). CDR3 size: 15 residues. Trimming took 0 bases from V and 5 from J, leaving 16 bases between them. CDR3 sequence reads: CSAREDAGNPYGYTF. The CDR3 DNA follows: TGCAGTGCTAGAGAGGACGCAGGGAACCCATATGGCTACACCTTC.

CDR3 sequence (DNA): TGTGCCAGCAGCTCCTCGGCAGTCTTCTCCTACGAGCAGTACTTC. It translates to CASSSSAVFSYEQYF. The V gene is TRBV12-3 or TRBV12-4, the J gene TRBJ2-7; D gene unclear. This CDR3 spans 15 amino acids. Trimming removed 6 bases at V and 0 bases at J, with 15 bases between.

The chain combines TRBV5-4 with TRBJ2-5, with 10 bases that match TRBD2. The V and J ends lost 4 bases and 9 bases, in that order; junction bases with no gene match: 12. Germline CDR1 SGHNT, CDR2 YYREEE (reference sequence). The length of the CDR3 is 15 residues. CDR3 in amino acids: CASSGRLAGGRAQYF. The CDR3 DNA follows: TGTGCCAGCAGCGGGAGACTAGCGGGCGGGCGGGCCCAGTACTTC. Full variable domain (missing parts from reference TRBV5-4 and TRBJ2-5): ETGVTQSPTHLIKTRGQQVTLRCSSQSGHNTVSWYQQALGQGPQFIFQYYREEENGRGNFPPRFSGLQFPNYSSELNVNALELDDSALYLCASSGRLAGGRAQYFGPGTRLLVL.

In this sample, this clonotype turned up once. The V gene is TRBV5-1, the J gene TRBJ1-2; no firm D call. The CDR3 is 16 residues long. V shed 0 bases and J shed 0 bases, with 12 bases lying between them. Per germline, CDR1 SGHRS and CDR2 YFSETQ. CDR3 DNA sequence: TGCGCCAGCAGCTTGGTTCCGACGGCCACTAACTATGGCTACACCTTC. Translation: CASSLVPTATNYGYTF. The whole variable domain, filled in from reference TRBV5-1 and TRBJ1-2, reads KAGVTQTPRYLIKTRGQQVTLSCSPISGHRSVSWYQQTPGQGLQFLFEYFSETQRNKGNFPGRFSGRQFSNSRSEMNVSTLELGDSALYLCASSLVPTATNYGYTFGSGTRLTVV.

In its sample, this clonotype was seen a few times. The genes are TRBV29-1 and TRBJ2-3, with D possibly being TRBD1 (5 bases). Germline V gene sequence: CDR1 SQVTM, CDR2 ANQGSEA. This CDR3 comprises 12 residues. The V end lost 4 bases, the J end lost 0 bases, and 5 bases lay between the germline ends. CDR3 in amino acids: CSVGQSTDTQYF. The DNA of the CDR3 is TGCAGCGTTGGACAGAGCACAGATACGCAGTATTTT.

The chain uses TRBV11-1 and TRBJ2-5; D is unresolved. The CDR3 consists of 13 residues. Trimming took 2 bases from V and 1 from J, leaving 5 bases between them. The germline V gene has CDR1 SGHAT and CDR2 FQDESV (reference sequence). For the CDR3, the DNA is TGTGCCAGCAGCTTACGTCCCCAAGAGACCCAGTACTTC. Translating it yields CASSLRPQETQYF.

This chain joins TRBV27 and TRBJ1-1; no definite D call. This CDR3 spans 14 amino acids. CDR1 and CDR2 from the germline V gene are MNHEY and SMNVEV (reference sequence). Trimming took 7 bases from V and 3 from J, leaving 15 bases between them. CDR3 nucleotide sequence: TGTGCCAGCACCCCCGGGGTATGGGACACTGAAGCTTTCTTT. As protein: CASTPGVWDTEAFF.

This clonotype has just one count. The chain uses TRBV20-1 and TRBJ2-1; D gene unclear. V gave up 3 bases and J gave up 1 base, with 13 bases separating them. The CDR3 consists of 15 residues. Germline V gene data show CDR1 as DFQATT and CDR2 as SNEGSKA (reference sequence). CDR3 nucleotide sequence: TGCAGTGCTAGGACCGGGCAGGTTTCCTACAATGAGCAGTTCTTC. As protein: CSARTGQVSYNEQFF.

The CDR3 is CASSPGQGGNYGYTF. CDR3 bases: TGCGCCAGCAGCCCTGGACAGGGAGGGAACTATGGCTACACCTTC. This chain uses TRBV5-1 with TRBJ1-2; 8 positions match TRBD1. V trimming: 4 bases; J trimming: 2 bases; junction bases outside the gene matches: 7. The length of the CDR3 is 15 residues. Germline V gene data show CDR1 as SGHRS and CDR2 as YFSETQ. The variable domain in full, with the rest retrieved from reference TRBV5-1 and TRBJ1-2, is KAGVTQTPRYLIKTRGQQVTLSCSPISGHRSVSWYQQTPGQGLQFLFEYFSETQRNKGNFPGRFSGRQFSNSRSEMNVSTLELGDSALYLCASSPGQGGNYGYTFGSGTRLTVV.

This clonotype was seen a single time. The V and J genes are TRBV4-1 and TRBJ1-3; D gene unclear. Trimming cost V 1 base and J 7 bases, with 14 bases left between them. Germline loops: CDR1 MGHRA, CDR2 YSYEKL. The CDR3 is 15 amino acids. This CDR3 reads CASSQVLSRENTIYF. In DNA form, the CDR3 reads TGCGCCAGCAGCCAAGTTTTGTCGAGGGAGAACACCATATATTTT.

The rearrangement links TRBV19 to TRBJ1-2; D remains ambiguous. The CDR3 is made up of 10 amino acids. The germline V and J ends were trimmed by 5 bases and 8 bases, with 6 bases remaining between them. The germline V gene has CDR1 LNHDA and CDR2 SQIVND (reference sequence). CDR3 in DNA: TGTGCCAGTAGTGCGAGGGGCTACACCTTC. Translated, it gives CASSARGYTF. Using reference TRBV19 and TRBJ1-2 for the parts outside the CDR3, the full variable domain is DGGITQSPKYLFRKEGQNVTLSCEQNLNHDAMYWYRQDPGQGLRLIYYSQIVNDFQKGDIAEGYSVSREKKESFPLTVTSAQKNPTAFYLCASSARGYTFGSGTRLTVV.

Only a few counts were recorded for this clonotype. The CDR3 nucleotides read TGTGCCAGCAGTTTTAGGACTGGAGAGACCCAGTACTTC. Encoded protein: CASSFRTGETQYF. The chain joins TRBV27 to TRBJ2-5; D may be TRBD2 (5 bases). CDR3 length: 13 amino acids. From germline, CDR1 is MNHEY and CDR2 SMNVEV (reference sequence). With 3 bases removed from V and 4 bases from J, the gap between germline ends came to 9 bases.

The gene calls are TRBV20-1 and TRBJ1-1; D is undetermined. The CDR3 runs 10 residues. Germline values: CDR1 DFQATT, CDR2 SNEGSKA (reference sequence). V was shortened by 6 bases and J by 2 bases, with 4 bases between the two germline ends. The CDR3 loop reads CSAPNTEAFF. DNA for the CDR3: TGCAGTGCACCAAACACTGAAGCTTTCTTT.

The V call is TRBV19, the J call TRBJ1-1; perhaps TRBD1 as D (5 bases). V gave up 5 bases and J gave up 4 bases, with 14 bases separating them. Germline V gene sequence: CDR1 LNHDA, CDR2 SQIVND (reference sequence). The CDR3 spans 14 residues. CDR3 nucleotide sequence: TGTGCCAGTAGTGCCGTCGGGGGGGTCACTGAAGCTTTCTTT. This codes for CASSAVGGVTEAFF. The complete variable domain, with remaining parts taken from reference TRBV19 and TRBJ1-1, reads DGGITQSPKYLFRKEGQNVTLSCEQNLNHDAMYWYRQDPGQGLRLIYYSQIVNDFQKGDIAEGYSVSREKKESFPLTVTSAQKNPTAFYLCASSAVGGVTEAFFGQGTRLTVV.

V gene TRBV6-5 combines with J gene TRBJ2-3; tentative D call: TRBD1 (5 bases). Trimming removed 2 bases at V and 4 bases at J, with 10 bases between. CDR1 is MNHEY, CDR2 SVGAGI, per germline. The CDR3 length is 14 residues. In DNA, the CDR3 is TGTGCCAGCAGTTACGGGCAGGGTGCAGATACGCAGTATTTT. Protein product: CASSYGQGADTQYF.

The V gene is TRBV25-1, the J gene TRBJ1-1; TRBD1 might be the D (5 bases). V was pared by 8 bases and J by 7 bases, with 17 bases between. From germline, CDR1 is MGHDK and CDR2 SYGVNS. The CDR3 sequence is 13 residues long. The CDR3 here is CASHGGARIEAFF. CDR3 nucleotides: TGTGCCAGCCACGGGGGAGCCCGGATTGAAGCTTTCTTT.

This clonotype was seen just once. This chain uses TRBV11-2 with TRBJ1-6; D unclear. Germline assignment: CDR1 SGHAT and CDR2 FQNNGV. The CDR3 runs to 15 residues. V was clipped by 5 bases and J by 8 bases, with 16 bases between them. CDR3 region: CASSPREGRDSPLHF. The CDR3 DNA sequence: TGTGCCAGCAGCCCCCGCGAAGGAAGGGATTCACCCCTCCACTTT.

The rearrangement uses TRBV15 and TRBJ2-5; possibly TRBD1 for D (5 bases). V lost 4 bases and J lost 2, with 14 bases in between. Germline lookup yields CDR1 LNHNV and CDR2 YYDKDF (reference sequence). CDR3 length: 15 residues. CDR3 nucleotides: TGTGCCACCAGCATATTCACTACAGGTCAAGAGACCCAGTACTTC. It yields the protein CATSIFTTGQETQYF.

This sequence joins TRBV7-3 and TRBJ2-1; TRBD2 aligns across 14 bases. There are 16 residues in the CDR3. Germline values: CDR1 SGHTA, CDR2 FQGTGA. After removal of 5 bases from V and 7 bases from J, the junction contained 7 bases not matched to a gene. CDR3 residues: CASSPWTSGGLNEQFF. CDR3 DNA: TGTGCCAGCAGCCCATGGACTAGCGGGGGGCTGAATGAGCAGTTCTTC.

The chain has TRBV13 and TRBJ2-1; D gene uncertain. The germline V and J ends were trimmed by 2 bases and 1 base, with 15 bases remaining between them. This CDR3 region has 17 residues. The germline CDR1 and CDR2 sequences are PRHDT and FYEKMQ (reference sequence). The CDR3 spells CASSLRHSTFSYNEQFF. Written as DNA, the CDR3 is TGTGCCAGCAGCTTACGACACTCTACATTTTCCTACAATGAGCAGTTCTTC.